One sample yielded the 8 T cell receptor beta chains listed below, sequenced in a study of monozygotic twins with inflammatory bowel disease. TCRdb reprocessed the 5' RACE reads and keeps a single row for each CDR3 protein, giving no DNA. Recorded here are around 370,000 distinct CDR3 sequences; the top ten clones represent just over 2.5%. The sequencing input was blood. These receptors were obtained from a human donor with ulcerative colitis or Crohn's disease, or a healthy co-twin of an affected twin (not recorded which).

The rearrangement uses TRBV7-2 and TRBJ2-5; TCRdb calls TRBD2, which cannot be checked without DNA. Germline V gene data show CDR1 as SGHTA and CDR2 as FQGNSA. The CDR3 has 15 amino acids. CDR3 residues: CASSVEWLALETQYF.

The chain joins TRBV5-4 to TRBJ2-7. CDR1 is SGHNT and CDR2 is YYREEE in the germline V gene (reference sequence). The CDR3 extends over 13 amino acids. CDR3 sequence reads: CASSLDGTYEQYF.

V is TRBV7-9 and J is TRBJ2-5. The CDR3 is made up of 14 amino acids. Germline V gives CDR1 SEHNR, CDR2 FQNEAQ (reference sequence). The CDR3 is CASSLMPTQETQYF. The full variable domain, rest sourced from reference TRBV7-9 and TRBJ2-5, is DTGVSQNPRHKITKRGQNVTFRCDPISEHNRLYWYRQTLGQGPEFLTYFQNEAQLEKSRLLSDRFSAERPKGSFSTLEIQRTEQGDSAMYLCASSLMPTQETQYFGPGTRLLVL.

CDR3 amino acids: CASSQVRGSISTNEKLFF. The chain combines TRBV3-1 with TRBJ1-4. From germline, CDR1 is LGHDT and CDR2 YNNKEL (reference sequence). The CDR3 totals 18 residues.

CDR3 protein: CASSQDRDSLYGYTF. This rearrangement joins TRBV4-3 to TRBJ1-2; as DNA is missing, the TRBD1 call by TCRdb cannot be tested. The germline V gene encodes CDR1 LGHNA and CDR2 YSLEER. This CDR3 is built from 15 residues.

The V gene is TRBV7-3, the J gene TRBJ2-3; TCRdb reports TRBD2, a call that lacks DNA to check it against. This CDR3 is built from 21 residues. Germline values: CDR1 SGHTA, CDR2 FQGTGA. CDR3 region: CASSFTGTSGLSLLGTDTQYF.

The chain is built from TRBV7-8 and TRBJ1-1; TCRdb returns TRBD1, unconfirmable since there is no DNA. Germline CDR1 reads SGHVS; CDR2 reads FQNEAQ. The CDR3 totals 13 residues. This CDR3 is CASSSFGGVEAFF.

The J gene is TRBJ2-3, the V gene TRBV6-2 or TRBV6-3; TCRdb gives TRBD2 as the D gene, but with no DNA this cannot be confirmed. This CDR3 spans 20 amino acids. Germline V gene data show CDR1 as MNHEY and CDR2 as SVGEGT. The CDR3 sequence: CASSFYASGGLNPQEDTQYF.